Presented here are 10 T cell receptor beta chains from one specimen sequenced in a study of radiotherapy plus CTLA-4 blockade in lung cancer. TCRdb keeps only in-frame clones here, not all; method: immunoSEQ multiplex PCR. Of approximately 94,000 clones listed, 82% are singletons. Sequencing was performed on peripheral blood, taken from a patient treated with radiotherapy plus ipilimumab. The receptors originated from a human donor with non-small cell lung cancer that progressed on radiotherapy plus ipilimumab.

In this sample, this clone turned up a few times. The chain couples TRBV7-9 to TRBJ2-7, with 8 bases lining up with TRBD2. Germline V gene data show CDR1 as SEHNR and CDR2 as FQNEAQ (reference sequence). Trimming took 6 bases from V and 6 from J; bases not matched to a gene: 16. The CDR3 loop spans 16 amino acids. The CDR3 reads CASSTVPGLGSGEQYV. The CDR3 region has the DNA TGTGCCAGCAGTACGGTACCGGGACTAGGTTCCGGCGAGCAGTACGTC.

The V call is TRBV5-4, the J call TRBJ1-3; the D gene is possibly TRBD1 (5 bases). Looked up from germline, CDR1 is SGHNT and CDR2 is YYREEE (reference sequence). V shed 4 bases and J shed 0 bases, with 14 bases lying between them. CDR3 length: 16 residues. CDR3 sequence (DNA): TGTGCCAGCAGCCCCCCGGGGGGGTACTCTGGAAACACCATATATTTT. This gives the protein CASSPPGGYSGNTIYF.

Here the CDR3 reads CASSVAASTDTQYF. In nucleotides, the CDR3 is TGTGCCAGCAGCGTAGCGGCTAGCACAGATACGCAGTATTTT. The chain employs TRBV6-1 and TRBJ2-3; maybe TRBD2 (6 bases). The ends were cut back, 6 bases at V and 0 bases at J, with 10 bases in the middle. From germline, CDR1 is MNHNS and CDR2 SASEGT. This CDR3 has 14 residues.

The rearrangement links TRBV5-1 to TRBJ2-5; unclear D gene. The CDR3 consists of 11 residues. Between the trimmed V and J ends, which lost 5 bases and 2 bases, there was a span of 4 bases. CDR1 is SGHRS, CDR2 YFSETQ, per germline. The CDR3, as DNA: TGCGCCAGCAGTAAACAAGAGACCCAGTACTTC. This encodes CASSKQETQYF.

This clone has just one count. The chain combines TRBV11-1 with TRBJ2-4; TRBD2 might be the D (5 bases). From germline, CDR1 is SGHAT and CDR2 FQDESV (reference sequence). The length of the CDR3 is 17 residues. Trimming removed 0 bases from V and 0 bases from J, with 12 bases in between. DNA of the CDR3: TGTGCCAGCAGCTTAGCTGAGGGATTGCTAGCCAAAAACATTCAGTACTTC. This sequence encodes CASSLAEGLLAKNIQYF.

The genes are TRBV25-1 and TRBJ1-5; TRBD1 is a possible D gene (5 bases). V gave up 5 bases and J gave up 7 bases, with 12 bases separating them. CDR3 size: 13 residues. Germline V gene data show CDR1 as MGHDK and CDR2 as SYGVNS. The CDR3 loop is CASSWGSGQPQHF. The CDR3 coding sequence is TGTGCCAGCAGTTGGGGGTCTGGACAGCCCCAGCATTTT.

This clone showed up just once. V usage is TRBV29-1 and J usage is TRBJ2-1; D uncertain. Germline V lookup: CDR1 SQVTM, CDR2 ANQGSEA. V was trimmed by 2 bases and J by 6 bases, leaving 8 bases between them. This CDR3 region has 12 residues. The CDR3 DNA reads TGCAGCGTTGAAAAGGCGGCCAATGAGCAGTTCTTC. This gives the protein CSVEKAANEQFF.

The chain couples TRBV6-5 to TRBJ2-1; D gene unclear. V was pared by 8 bases and J by 5 bases, with 10 bases between. The CDR3 loop spans 12 amino acids. CDR1 MNHEY and CDR2 SVGAGI come from the germline V gene. The CDR3, as DNA: TGTGCCAGCTGCTCTATGAACAATGAGCAGTTCTTC. It translates to CASCSMNNEQFF.

This clone was observed a few times. V and J are TRBV7-3 and TRBJ2-5; 10 positions agree with TRBD2. With V trimmed by 11 bases and J by 4 bases, 13 bases remained unmatched. The CDR3 length is 15 residues. Germline CDR1 SGHTA, CDR2 FQGTGA. The CDR3 DNA reads as TGTGCCCAGCAAGACCTAAGCGGGAGGGTAGAGACCCAGTACTTC. It encodes CAQQDLSGRVETQYF.

The V and J genes are TRBV28 and TRBJ2-7; D perhaps matches TRBD2 (5 bases). CDR3 length: 14 residues. Germline CDR1 reads MDHEN; CDR2 reads SYDVKM. Trimming stripped 5 bases from V and 2 bases from J, with 13 bases between. The CDR3 loop is CASSLPTGTYEQYF. For the CDR3, the DNA is TGTGCCAGCAGTCTCCCGACGGGGACCTACGAGCAGTACTTC.